The 7 T cell receptor beta chains in this list originate from one sample, sequenced in a study of cytomegalovirus exposure and HLA in healthy donors (dated by TCRdb to 2016 to 2017). The library was made by the immunoSEQ multiplex PCR assay. For the multiplex PCR, a mixture combining 60 forward primers for TCR Vbeta segments and 13 reverse primers for TCR Jbeta segments was used. TCRdb carries this immuneACCESS record with in-frame sequences only. Its versions omit some clonotypes, under half of them owing to an unresolved V gene in the studies checked, with the rest unexplained. In this sample the table shows roughly 70,000 clones, around 70% of which occur a single time. The ten largest clones capture roughly 15% of the sample. The sequencing input was PBMCs. Receptors were obtained from a male donor in good health and CMV-seropositive.

This clone was detected only a few times. The rearrangement links TRBV7-3 to TRBJ2-3; D call uncertain. Germline V lookup: CDR1 SGHTA, CDR2 FQGTGA. Trimming took 5 bases from V and 2 from J, leaving 5 bases between them. This CDR3 region has 12 residues. Here the CDR3 DNA reads TGTGCCAGCAGCGACAACACAGATACGCAGTATTTT. Protein product: CASSDNTDTQYF.

The chain recombines TRBV5-1 with TRBJ1-1; D unclear. This CDR3 comprises 14 residues. CDR1 and CDR2 (germline): SGHRS, YFSETQ. The V end lost 0 bases, the J end lost 7 bases, and 13 bases lay between the germline ends. CDR3 sequence: CASSLEVYGFEAFF. In DNA, the CDR3 is TGCGCCAGCAGCTTGGAGGTATACGGGTTTGAAGCTTTCTTT.

The V and J genes are TRBV6-5 and TRBJ1-5, with D maybe TRBD1 (6 bases). The ends were cut back, 5 bases at V and 4 bases at J, with 15 bases in the middle. The germline CDR1 and CDR2 sequences are MNHEY and SVGAGI. The CDR3 covers 15 residues. The CDR3 reads CASSPNRVGNQPQHF. The CDR3 DNA follows: TGTGCCAGCAGTCCCAACAGGGTTGGAAATCAGCCCCAGCATTTT.

This clone was found once. The chain has TRBV29-1 and TRBJ2-1; D is perhaps TRBD1 (6 bases). V gave up 0 bases and J gave up 5 bases, with 11 bases separating them. CDR3 length: 14 residues. Germline V CDR1 and CDR2: SQVTM, ANQGSEA. The CDR3 here is CSVEDTDRNNEQFF. The DNA for the CDR3 is TGCAGCGTTGAAGATACCGACAGGAACAATGAGCAGTTCTTC.

This chain links TRBV11-1 with TRBJ2-1, with 14 bases lining up with TRBD2. From germline, CDR1 is SGHAT and CDR2 FQDESV (reference sequence). V shed 2 bases and J 9 bases; nucleotides not matched to a gene: 6. This CDR3 is built from 16 residues. The CDR3 bases are TGTGCCAGCAGCTTAATGGGACTAGCGGGAGACGGTGAGCAGTTCTTC. This translates into CASSLMGLAGDGEQFF. The variable domain in full, completed from reference TRBV11-1 and TRBJ2-1, reads EAEVAQSPRYKITEKSQAVAFWCDPISGHATLYWYRQILGQGPELLVQFQDESVVDDSQLPKDRFSAERLKGVDSTLKIQPAELGDSAMYLCASSLMGLAGDGEQFFGPGTRLTVL.

The chain couples TRBV30 to TRBJ2-2, with 8 bases lining up with TRBD2. This CDR3 has 14 residues. The V and J ends lost 5 bases and 5 bases, in that order; junction bases with no gene match: 7. CDR1 is GTSNPN, CDR2 SVGIG, per germline (reference sequence). This CDR3 is CAWHSGGVTGELFF. CDR3 in DNA: TGTGCCTGGCACTCGGGAGGGGTAACCGGGGAGCTGTTTTTT.

The chain couples TRBV23-1 to TRBJ1-3; no firm D call. TRBV23-1 is noted as an ORF with a role that remains uncertain. The ends were cut back, 2 bases at V and 2 bases at J, with 13 bases in the middle. The CDR3 is made up of 16 amino acids. Here the CDR3 DNA reads TGCGCCAGCAGTCAAATCCGGGGTGGAACTGGAAACACCATATATTTT. This gives the protein CASSQIRGGTGNTIYF.